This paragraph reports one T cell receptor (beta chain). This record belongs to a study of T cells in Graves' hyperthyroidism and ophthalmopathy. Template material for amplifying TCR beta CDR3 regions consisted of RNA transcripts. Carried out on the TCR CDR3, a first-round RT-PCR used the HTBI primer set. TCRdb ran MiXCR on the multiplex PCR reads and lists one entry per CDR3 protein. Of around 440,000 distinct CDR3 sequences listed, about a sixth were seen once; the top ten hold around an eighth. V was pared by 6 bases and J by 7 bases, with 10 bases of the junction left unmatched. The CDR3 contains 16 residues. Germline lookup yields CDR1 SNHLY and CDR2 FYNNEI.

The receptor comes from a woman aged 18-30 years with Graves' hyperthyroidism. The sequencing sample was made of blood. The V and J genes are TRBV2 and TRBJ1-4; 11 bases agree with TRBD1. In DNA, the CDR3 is TGTGCCAGCAGCCCCTACCAGGACAGGGGGCGTGAAAAACTGTTTTTT. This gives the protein CASSPYQDRGREKLFF.